This T cell receptor beta chain is from a study of T cell clonotyping in hematopoietic cell transplantation. The study, taken as a whole, reports: Broader posttransplant TCR repertoire diversity was predicted by graft donor and pretransplant recipient Inverse Simpson Index values.

On this clone itself: Its specificity is not known.

The table came from immunoSEQ multiplex PCR; TCRdb's copy has only in-frame clones and leaves some out. The sample carries under 9,000 clones, 66% recorded once. The germline gives CDR1 GTSNPN, CDR2 SVGIG (reference sequence). CDR3 length equals 12 residues. V was shortened by 8 bases and J by 7 bases, with 14 bases between the two germline ends. The sequence was collected from a male patient over 55 who had an allogeneic stem cell transplant from an unrelated donor, so the T cells may come from the graft donor. Some clones in this sample may be carry-over from other donors' samples. The sample in question was peripheral blood mononuclear cells, obtained 100 days after allogeneic stem cell transplant. The rearrangement uses TRBV30 and TRBJ2-2; weak D call: TRBD2 (5 bases). The CDR3 bases are TGTGCCCGCAGAGGGCTGGGCGGGGAGCTGTTTTTT. Its translation is CARRGLGGELFF.